This note documents a single T cell receptor beta chain sequence. The antigen is undetermined. The UMIs contained a 6-nucleotide sample barcode. They were added by template switching during cDNA synthesis. TCRdb reprocessed the 5' RACE reads and stores each CDR3 protein as one record, lacking DNA. In total, the table holds roughly 300,000 distinct CDR3 sequences. The CDR3 has 15 amino acids. The germline gives CDR1 MNHEY, CDR2 SVGAGI. This entry is derived from a study of monozygotic twins with inflammatory bowel disease. Blood, about 2.5 ml, was drawn per donor. Regarding the study as a whole: The study supported no single strong signal or clonotype linked to IBD.

The sequenced sample consisted of blood. This rearrangement joins TRBV6-5 to TRBJ2-6. The sequence derives from a human donor with ulcerative colitis or Crohn's disease, or a healthy co-twin of an affected twin (not recorded which). The CDR3 reads CASKFIQAGANVLTF.